This T cell receptor beta chain was profiled in a study of shared clonotypes between healthy human individuals. On this clone itself: Its antigen remains unidentified.

The study separated CD4+ cells into CD45RA+ naive and CD45RA-negative memory subsets. The CDR3 covers 13 residues. Germline CDR1 is SGHTA and CDR2 is FQGNSA. Germline trimming cut 5 bases from V and 5 bases from J; bases unmatched to any gene: 4. Broader study findings: With several donors compared, 4% to 5% of naive CD4 clonotypes were shared.

Every immunoSEQ plate was one replicate of a subset's evenly spread DNA. The repertoire was sequenced with immunoSEQ multiplex PCR; TCRdb's copy has only in-frame clones and lacks some. This sample has approximately 1,500,000 clones, with 95% to 97% found just once. Sequencing was performed on naive CD4+ T cells sorted from blood. The subset was: CD45RA+ positively selected. This rearrangement joins TRBV7-2 to TRBJ2-5; 8 positions match TRBD2. This clonotype was obtained from a young man in good health. Here the CDR3 reads CASSRASGETQYF. The CDR3 DNA reads as TGTGCCAGCAGCCGCGCTAGCGGGGAGACCCAGTACTTC.